Following are 9 T cell receptor beta chains from one sample sequenced in a study of human T cells and chemical hapten exposure (dated by TCRdb to the early 2020s). The protocol used for the library was RACE. Sequencing was performed on a NextSeq 500. Through fastp at Q25 and MiXCR, TCRdb rebuilt clones from the public reads, retaining in-frame beta chains. Each CDR3 protein appears once, grouped with its most common genes and DNA. Recorded for this sample are more than 100,000 distinct CDR3 sequences; 10% to 12% of them occurred a single time. Together, the top ten hold around 2.2% of the sample. Read against the paper, the sample's time point label means: patch test 3, about 24 weeks after DPC sensitization. The intended sense of this specimen's treatment or condition label: therapeutic diphenylcyclopropenone sensitization with weekly scalp DPC. Here the sequenced sample was whole blood, taken in connection with sensitization to the hapten diphenylcyclopropenone (DPC). The receptors stem from a woman between 45 and 60 years old with alopecia areata. Some clones in this sample may be carry-over from other donors' samples.

The gene calls are TRBV7-2 and TRBJ2-3; possible D gene TRBD1, 6 bases. Germline V gene sequence: CDR1 SGHTA, CDR2 FQGNSA. The CDR3 covers 16 residues. Trimming left V 1 base short and J 2 bases short, with 13 bases between. The CDR3 DNA sequence: TGTGCCAGCAGCTTAGTCGGGACAACCACCACAGATACGCAGTATTTT. This codes for CASSLVGTTTTDTQYF.

The rearrangement links TRBV6-5 to TRBJ1-3; unclear D gene. Germline V gene data show CDR1 as MNHEY and CDR2 as SVGAGI. V was trimmed by 6 bases and J by 0 bases, leaving 9 bases between them. The CDR3 spans 14 residues. DNA for the CDR3: TGTGCCAGCAGCCTATCCAGCTCTGGAAACACCATATATTTT. This gives the protein CASSLSSSGNTIYF.

The chain is built from TRBV27 and TRBJ2-7, with D possibly TRBD1 on 5 matching bases. The CDR3 extends over 11 amino acids. Germline V gene lookup returns CDR1 MNHEY and CDR2 SMNVEV (reference sequence). Trimming shortened V by 3 bases and J by 12 bases, and 12 bases separated the two germline ends. The CDR3 sequence: CASSLGSGWYF. For the CDR3, the DNA is TGTGCCAGCAGTTTGGGTTCAGGGTGGTACTTC.

This clonotype was picked up many times. This chain links TRBV7-9 with TRBJ2-2; D ambiguous. V shed 4 bases and J shed 10 bases, with 16 bases lying between them. CDR1 is SEHNR and CDR2 is FQNEAQ in the germline V gene (reference sequence). The CDR3 covers 14 residues. CDR3 amino acids: CASSSRMISQELFF. The CDR3 nucleotides are TGTGCCAGCAGCTCTCGGATGATAAGTCAGGAGCTGTTTTTT. Looking up the rest from reference TRBV7-9 and TRBJ2-2 gives the full variable domain: DTGVSQNPRHKITKRGQNVTFRCDPISEHNRLYWYRQTLGQGPEFLTYFQNEAQLEKSRLLSDRFSAERPKGSFSTLEIQRTEQGDSAMYLCASSSRMISQELFFGEGSRLTVL.

The rearrangement joins TRBV2 to TRBJ2-1, with TRBD1 as a possible D gene (5 bases). CDR1 and CDR2 from the germline V gene are SNHLY and FYNNEI. This CDR3 contains 12 residues. The V and J ends lost 8 bases and 7 bases respectively, with 12 bases between them. CDR3 sequence: CASGALGNEQFF. In DNA, the CDR3 is TGTGCCAGCGGGGCGTTGGGTAATGAGCAGTTCTTC.

This sequence joins TRBV4-3 and TRBJ2-7; D is unclear. CDR3 size: 15 residues. Germline V gene lookup returns CDR1 LGHNA and CDR2 YSLEER. V was pared by 0 bases and J by 0 bases, with 9 bases between. This chain's CDR3 is CASSQEPASSYEQYF. CDR3 nucleotides: TGCGCCAGCAGCCAAGAGCCGGCCAGCTCCTACGAGCAGTACTTC.

A few counts support this clonotype. The genes are TRBV20-1 and TRBJ1-1; 8 nucleotides match TRBD1. Germline V gene sequence: CDR1 DFQATT, CDR2 SNEGSKA (reference sequence). This CDR3 contains 14 residues. The ends lost 6 bases at V and 5 bases at J; junction bases unmatched: 11. As DNA, the CDR3 is TGCAGTGCCGCACCAGGGGGCGCGAGGACTGAAGCTTTCTTT. Its translation: CSAAPGGARTEAFF.

The chain combines TRBV30 with TRBJ1-1, with D uncertain. V lost 0 bases to trimming and J lost 4 bases, with 12 bases between them. The CDR3 extends over 14 amino acids. From germline, CDR1 is GTSNPN and CDR2 SVGIG (reference sequence). The CDR3 here is CAWSVTGWATEAFF. In DNA form, the CDR3 reads TGTGCCTGGAGTGTAACGGGTTGGGCCACTGAAGCTTTCTTT.

The chain is built from TRBV12-3 or TRBV12-4 and TRBJ1-6; D possibly corresponds to TRBD1 (5 bases). The CDR3 totals 14 residues. Trimming removed 4 bases at V and 7 bases at J, with 11 bases between. CDR3 sequence reads: CASSSGRDNSPLHF. CDR3 DNA: TGTGCCAGCAGTTCCGGCAGGGACAATTCACCCCTCCACTTT.